This T cell receptor (beta chain) was sequenced for a study of cytotoxic CD8 clonotypes in ibrutinib-treated CLL. As for the study in general: Of a cohort that held ten to twelve relapsed/refractory and fewer than 16 treatment-naive patients, under 18 were IGHV unmutated.

This CDR3 has 15 residues. Germline CDR1 reads MNHEY; CDR2 reads SMNVEV (reference sequence). V trimming: 5 bases; J trimming: 3 bases; junction bases outside the gene matches: 8. TCRdb keeps only in-frame clones here, not all; method: immunoSEQ multiplex PCR. The table lists about 300,000 clones, roughly four fifths of them singletons, with around 6% in the top ten. Worth noting for this clone: Antigen unknown.

Study-level findings and limits: Baseline values of clonality outstripped age-matched healthy donors and followed circulating CD8+ T-cell counts. Sustained-remission and progressing patients had different sampling times. Once treatment began, public clonotypes, which were uncommon, contracted or stayed stable.

The source was PBMCs, collected at disease progression, from a patient treated with ibrutinib. The chain combines TRBV27 with TRBJ2-7, with 9 bases aligning to TRBD1. This receptor was taken from a human donor with chronic lymphocytic leukemia. CDR3: CASSRRPGQGYEQYF. The DNA of the CDR3 is TGTGCCAGCAGTAGAAGACCGGGACAGGGCTACGAGCAGTACTTC.